One TCR beta chain is described in this entry. The data were obtained in a study of blood T cell repertoires in COVID-19. On the study more broadly: The samples span acute and convalescent COVID-19 from the United States, Italy and Spain. Nucleic acid was either cDNA or gDNA, and it came from T cells, B-cell-depleted T cells, or PBMCs.

Germline CDR1 and CDR2: MDHEN and SYDVKM. Deletions cut 6 bases from V and 6 bases from J, with 15 bases between. The CDR3 totals 14 residues. Patients in Seattle were enrolled during active infection, then followed longitudinally. Study processing details: Researchers report that nucleated cell counts were estimated from reference gene primer amplification. Profiling relied on immunoSEQ multiplex PCR, and the TCRdb table lists in-frame clones only, not all of them. The V and J calls and clone size are taken from that table; D and trimming were inferred from the DNA. The data hold about 230,000 clones, with more than 75% observed a single time.

The V call is TRBV28, the J call TRBJ2-1; D perhaps matches TRBD2 (6 bases). This clonotype was sampled from a man aged 45-65 years with COVID-19, enrolled during active disease. The sequencing input was peripheral blood. DNA of the CDR3: TGTGCCAGCAGGGTCCCTTTGGAGGGCAATGAGCAGTTCTTC. This codes for CASRVPLEGNEQFF. The whole variable domain, filled in from reference TRBV28 and TRBJ2-1, reads DVKVTQSSRYLVKRTGEKVFLECVQDMDHENMFWYRQDPGLGLRLIYFSYDVKMKEKGDIPEGYSVSREKKERFSLILESASTNQTSMYLCASRVPLEGNEQFFGPGTRLTVL.